Presented here are 23 T cell receptor beta chains from one specimen sequenced in a study of blood T cell repertoires in COVID-19. Data came from immunoSEQ multiplex PCR; TCRdb stores just in-frame clones and leaves some out. The sample has 120,000 or so clones; approximately 71% are singletons. The material sequenced was peripheral blood. The receptors shown here come from a human donor in a cohort sampled during active COVID-19.

The chain employs TRBV5-1 and TRBJ1-1; the D gene is possibly TRBD1 (6 bases). V lost 5 bases and J 0 bases, leaving 11 bases between the germline ends. The germline V gene encodes CDR1 SGHRS and CDR2 YFSETQ. This CDR3 is 14 amino acids long. CDR3 amino acids: CASRSGHLNTEAFF. The CDR3 DNA reads TGCGCCAGCAGATCGGGACACCTGAACACTGAAGCTTTCTTT.

The gene calls are TRBV23-1 and TRBJ2-7, with TRBD1 matching over 10 bases. TRBV23-1 is an open reading frame whose function is uncertain. The CDR3 loop spans 14 amino acids. J was trimmed by 4 bases and V by 7 bases; bases with no gene match: 7. The chain's CDR3 is CASNPGQGTYEQYF. The CDR3, as DNA: TGCGCCAGCAACCCGGGACAGGGGACATACGAGCAGTACTTC.

The J gene is TRBJ2-1, the V gene TRBV19; 9 bases agree with TRBD1. Trimming cost V 4 bases and J 6 bases; bases outside gene matches: 1. CDR3 length: 13 amino acids. The germline V gene encodes CDR1 LNHDA and CDR2 SQIVND (reference sequence). CDR3 sequence reads: CASSTGQGNEQFF. CDR3 DNA sequence: TGTGCCAGTAGTACGGGACAGGGCAATGAGCAGTTCTTC.

V and J are TRBV3-1 (or the pseudogene TRBV3-2) and TRBJ1-6; D is possibly TRBD1 (6 bases). Germline loops: CDR1 LGHDT, CDR2 YNNKEL (reference sequence). Trimming stripped 0 bases from V and 6 bases from J, with 9 bases between. The CDR3 spans 15 residues. As DNA, the CDR3 is TGTGCCAGCAGCCAAGAGGGGGCAGGTAATTCACCCCTCCACTTT. It yields the protein CASSQEGAGNSPLHF.

This chain connects TRBV5-1 to TRBJ2-7; tentative D call: TRBD2 (5 bases). Per the germline V gene, CDR1 is SGHRS and CDR2 is YFSETQ. V was trimmed by 3 bases and J by 6 bases, leaving 7 bases between them. The CDR3 contains 11 residues. The CDR3 spells CASSYGGEQYF. The CDR3 DNA follows: TGCGCCAGCAGCTATGGAGGCGAGCAGTACTTC. The variable domain in full, completed from reference TRBV5-1 and TRBJ2-7, reads KAGVTQTPRYLIKTRGQQVTLSCSPISGHRSVSWYQQTPGQGLQFLFEYFSETQRNKGNFPGRFSGRQFSNSRSEMNVSTLELGDSALYLCASSYGGEQYFGPGTRLTVT.

The gene calls are TRBV15 and TRBJ2-7; TRBD1 matches at 8 bases. CDR3 length equals 13 residues. Trimming at V came to 8 bases and at J to 6 bases, leaving 9 bases not matched to a gene. Per the germline V gene, CDR1 is LNHNV and CDR2 is YYDKDF (reference sequence). Here the CDR3 reads CATSRDRSTEQYF. The CDR3 DNA sequence: TGTGCCACCTCCCGGGACAGGTCCACCGAGCAGTACTTC. Full variable domain (rest looked up from reference TRBV15 and TRBJ2-7): DAMVIQNPRYQVTQFGKPVTLSCSQTLNHNVMYWYQQKSSQAPKLLFHYYDKDFNNEADTPDNFQSRRPNTSFCFLDIRSPGLGDTAMYLCATSRDRSTEQYFGPGTRLTVT.

CDR3: CASSPGQLTYEQYF. The CDR3 nucleotides read TGTGCCAGCAGTCCCGGACAGTTAACCTACGAGCAGTACTTC. This chain connects TRBV6-5 to TRBJ2-7; D might be TRBD1 (6 bases). The germline V gene encodes CDR1 MNHEY and CDR2 SVGAGI. V was pared by 5 bases and J by 2 bases, with 13 bases between. CDR3 length: 14 residues.

The rearrangement joins TRBV28 to TRBJ1-1, with a tentative D call TRBD1 (6 bases). This CDR3 has 15 amino acids. CDR1 is MDHEN, CDR2 SYDVKM, per germline. Trimming took 5 bases from V and 1 from J, leaving 14 bases between them. The CDR3 is CASSTGQSENTEAFF. The CDR3 DNA is TGTGCCAGCAGTACCGGACAGTCTGAGAACACTGAAGCTTTCTTT.

CDR3 sequence reads: CASSEALRQTYEQYF. The CDR3 DNA reads as TGTGCCAGCAGTGAAGCGCTCAGACAGACCTACGAGCAGTACTTC. The J gene is TRBJ2-7, the V gene TRBV2; TRBD1 might be the D (5 bases). Germline V lookup: CDR1 SNHLY, CDR2 FYNNEI. This CDR3 has 15 amino acids. The ends were cut back, 0 bases at V and 2 bases at J, with 11 bases in the middle.

This chain joins TRBV4-1 and TRBJ1-1, with D uncertain. CDR3 length: 14 residues. The V gene's germline CDR1 is MGHRA and CDR2 YSYEKL. The V gene lost 1 base and the J gene lost 1 base, with 7 bases spanning the gap. CDR3 region: CASSQGHENTEAFF. The CDR3 bases are TGCGCCAGCAGCCAAGGACATGAGAACACTGAAGCTTTCTTT.

This chain joins TRBV11-2 and TRBJ2-7, with D possibly being TRBD1 (6 bases). Per germline, CDR1 SGHAT and CDR2 FQNNGV. The CDR3 has 13 amino acids. V was clipped by 4 bases and J by 3 bases, with 10 bases between them. The CDR3 DNA follows: TGTGCCAGCAGCTCGACGACAGGCTACGAGCAGTACTTC. Translated, it gives CASSSTTGYEQYF.

CDR3 sequence (DNA): TGTGCCAGCAGCCTGCGAGGGCCAGACCGACGATCCGAGCAGTACTTC. This encodes CASSLRGPDRRSEQYF. The genes are TRBV7-9 and TRBJ2-7, with TRBD2 as a possible D gene (5 bases). Trimming pared 5 bases from V and 6 bases from J, leaving 23 bases between. The length of the CDR3 is 16 residues. From germline, CDR1 is SEHNR and CDR2 FQNEAQ (reference sequence). Full variable domain (remainder filled in from reference TRBV7-9 and TRBJ2-7): DTGVSQNPRHKITKRGQNVTFRCDPISEHNRLYWYRQTLGQGPEFLTYFQNEAQLEKSRLLSDRFSAERPKGSFSTLEIQRTEQGDSAMYLCASSLRGPDRRSEQYFGPGTRLTVT.

V is TRBV6-4 and J is TRBJ1-6; D is undetermined. Germline CDR1 reads MRHNA; CDR2 reads SNTAGT. The CDR3 is made up of 14 amino acids. Trimming pared 3 bases from V and 8 bases from J, leaving 11 bases between. CDR3 nucleotide sequence: TGTGCCAGCAGTGAAGGCGGAGTGGATTCACCCCTCCACTTT. Its translation is CASSEGGVDSPLHF.

The chain carries TRBV5-6 and TRBJ2-7; 8 bases are shared with TRBD2. CDR3 length: 14 residues. V lost 4 bases and J lost 5; bases outside the gene matches: 8. The germline V gene has CDR1 SGHDT and CDR2 YYEEEE. The chain's CDR3 is CASSPGGRSHEQYF. The CDR3 region has the DNA TGTGCCAGCAGCCCGGGAGGGAGAAGCCACGAGCAGTACTTC.

This chain connects TRBV2 to TRBJ2-7; 7 bases match TRBD1. The CDR3 runs to 12 residues. The V gene's germline CDR1 is SNHLY and CDR2 FYNNEI. Unmatched junction bases numbered 7, after V lost 8 bases and J lost 6 bases. The CDR3 region is CASSNRGAEQYF. CDR3 sequence (DNA): TGTGCCAGCTCAAACAGGGGTGCCGAGCAGTACTTC.

The chain uses TRBV2 and TRBJ1-2; 7 bases map to TRBD1. Trimming removed 6 bases from V and 2 bases from J; junction bases left unmatched: 9. CDR1 and CDR2 (germline): SNHLY, FYNNEI. The CDR3 length is 15 residues. The CDR3 loop is CASRSFAGGNYGYTF. For the CDR3, the DNA is TGTGCCAGCAGGTCTTTCGCAGGGGGGAACTATGGCTACACCTTC.

This sequence joins TRBV27 and TRBJ2-7; 11 bases match TRBD1. The CDR3 is made up of 15 amino acids. J gave up 5 bases and V 2 bases, and 5 bases lay outside the gene matches. The germline gives CDR1 MNHEY, CDR2 SMNVEV (reference sequence). The CDR3 loop is CASSLLGQGAHEQYF. CDR3 coding DNA: TGTGCCAGCAGTTTACTCGGACAGGGGGCCCACGAGCAGTACTTC.

The rearrangement links TRBV4-1 to TRBJ2-1; D is uncertain. This CDR3 spans 14 amino acids. Deletions cut 0 bases from V and 4 bases from J, with 7 bases between. Germline V gene sequence: CDR1 MGHRA, CDR2 YSYEKL. CDR3 DNA sequence: TGCGCCAGCAGCCAAGATCGGCGGTACAATGAGCAGTTCTTC. Translation gives CASSQDRRYNEQFF.

The genes are TRBV4-2 and TRBJ2-7; TRBD1 is a possible D gene (6 bases). The CDR3 is made up of 15 amino acids. Germline CDR1 and CDR2: LGHNA and YNFKEQ. Deletions cut 1 base from V and 2 bases from J, with 12 bases between. This CDR3 reads CASSQGRSGAYEQYF. For the CDR3, the DNA is TGTGCCAGCAGCCAAGGGAGGTCAGGGGCCTACGAGCAGTACTTC.

The V call is TRBV19, the J call TRBJ2-1; D may be TRBD2 (7 bases). The CDR3 extends over 12 amino acids. The V end was cut by 5 bases, the J end by 6 bases, with 8 bases between. CDR1 LNHDA and CDR2 SQIVND come from the germline V gene (reference sequence). CDR3 in amino acids: CASSRGANEQFF. The CDR3 DNA is TGTGCCAGTAGTCGGGGGGCCAATGAGCAGTTCTTC.

V gene TRBV9 combines with J gene TRBJ1-1, with TRBD1 as a possible D gene (5 bases). Per the germline V gene, CDR1 is SGDLS and CDR2 is YYNGEE. Trimming removed 4 bases at V and 6 bases at J, with 16 bases between. This CDR3 comprises 14 residues. The CDR3 sequence is CASSTRLGGAEAFF. CDR3 sequence (DNA): TGTGCCAGCAGCACCCGATTGGGGGGAGCTGAAGCTTTCTTT.

The V gene is TRBV6-1, the J gene TRBJ1-2; D might be TRBD1 (6 bases). CDR1 is MNHNS, CDR2 SASEGT, per germline. V lost 2 bases and J lost 0, with 10 bases in between. The CDR3 has 15 residues. DNA of the CDR3: TGTGCCAGCAGTGAATGGGGGCCGGCTAACTATGGCTACACCTTC. It codes for CASSEWGPANYGYTF.

This clone occurred a few times. Other DNA sequences in this sample translate to the same CDR3. This chain connects TRBV5-4 to TRBJ2-7; 7 bases are shared with TRBD2. The CDR3 consists of 13 residues. The V gene end was trimmed by 2 bases and the J gene end by 5 bases; junction bases not matched to a gene: 4. Germline assignment: CDR1 SGHNT and CDR2 YYREEE (reference sequence). The CDR3 nucleotides are TGTGCCAGCAGCTTTCGGGGAGGGGACGAGCAGTACTTC. Translating gives CASSFRGGDEQYF.